This record concerns one T cell receptor (beta chain) sequence. Its antigen remains unidentified. These data are taken from a study of shared clonotypes between healthy human individuals. Study-wide context: Three plates were used per donor for CD4 naive, three for CD4 memory, two for CD8 naive and one for CD8 memory. Study findings and constraints: Naive CD4 clonotype sharing across a few donors was approximately 5%.

Naive CD8 cells were CD45RO-negative, positively selected for CCR7, excluding terminally differentiated effector memory CD45RA+ cells. The donor cohort consisted entirely of Caucasian adults residing in Nashville, Tennessee. J gave up 8 bases and V 3 bases, and 6 bases lay outside the gene matches. The germline CDR1 and CDR2 sequences are MNHEY and SMNVEV (reference sequence). The CDR3 contains 15 residues. Original processing notes: From ImmunoSEQ came sequences covering only the junction and carrying no quality scores, so filtering differed. The assay was immunoSEQ multiplex PCR, and TCRdb's table has in-frame clones only and misses some. The V and J calls and the clone size are those of that table, but D and trimming were determined from the DNA. Of roughly 890,000 clones in the sample, 90% to 95% were seen once.

This chain joins TRBV27 and TRBJ2-2; 10 bases line up with TRBD2. The TCR originated in a man aged 30-40 years in good health. The sample comprised naive CD8+ T cells sorted from blood. Written as DNA, the CDR3 is TGTGCCAGCAGTTTTGTGCTAGCGGGAGTTGGGGAGCTGTTTTTT. Translating it yields CASSFVLAGVGELFF.